The text below deals with one T cell receptor (beta chain). The antigen is undetermined. Using a J-beta primer mix together with a sample-barcoded 5' primer, a second PCR was run for roughly 7 to 11 cycles. Every sample gave at least 3 million paired-end reads containing CDR3. From the 5' RACE reads, TCRdb called clonotypes with MiXCR, one entry per CDR3 protein. Among a few hundred thousand distinct CDR3 sequences listed, about 25% were seen once. This sample is part of a study of blood T cells in healthy people across ages. Study outcomes and limitations: Diversity was higher, and naive CD4+ cells more numerous, in long-lived donors than in aged donors. Estimates drawn from one million T cells were deemed to understate diversity.

Germline CDR1 is SEHNR and CDR2 is FQNEAQ (reference sequence). This CDR3 has 15 residues. The V end lost 7 bases, the J end lost 5 bases, and 20 bases lay between the germline ends. These records were also assigned to another study, of T cells of mothers and their children.

The TCR originated in a boy aged 2 to 10 in good health. The sequenced material came from blood. The chain has TRBV7-9 and TRBJ2-5; possibly TRBD1 or TRBD2 for D (6 bases each). CDR3 bases: TGTGCCAGCACCAAAGTGGACTATAGGGGGGAGACCCAGTACTTC. Translation: CASTKVDYRGETQYF.